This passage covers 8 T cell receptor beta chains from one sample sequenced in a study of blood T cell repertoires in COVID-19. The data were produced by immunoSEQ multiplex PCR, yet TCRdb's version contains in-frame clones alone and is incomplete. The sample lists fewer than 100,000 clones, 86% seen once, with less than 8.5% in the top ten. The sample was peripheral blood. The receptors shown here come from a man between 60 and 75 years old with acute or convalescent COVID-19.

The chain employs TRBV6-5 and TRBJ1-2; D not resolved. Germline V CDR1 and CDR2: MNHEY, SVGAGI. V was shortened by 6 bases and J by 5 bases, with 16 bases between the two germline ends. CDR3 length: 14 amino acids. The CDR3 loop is CASRAPGRRYGYTF. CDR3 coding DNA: TGTGCCAGCAGGGCCCCAGGTAGACGTTATGGCTACACCTTC.

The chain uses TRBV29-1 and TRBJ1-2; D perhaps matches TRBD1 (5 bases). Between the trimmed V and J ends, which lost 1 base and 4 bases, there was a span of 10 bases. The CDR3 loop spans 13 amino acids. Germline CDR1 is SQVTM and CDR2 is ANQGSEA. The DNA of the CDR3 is TGCAGCGTTGAAGGGGGGGACTCCTATGGCTACACCTTC. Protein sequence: CSVEGGDSYGYTF.

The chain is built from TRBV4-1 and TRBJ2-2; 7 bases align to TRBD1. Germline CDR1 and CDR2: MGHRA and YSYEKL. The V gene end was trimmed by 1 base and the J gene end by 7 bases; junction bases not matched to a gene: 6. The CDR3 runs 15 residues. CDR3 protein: CASSQALQGIGELFF. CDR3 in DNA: TGCGCCAGCAGCCAAGCCTTACAGGGGATCGGGGAGCTGTTTTTT.

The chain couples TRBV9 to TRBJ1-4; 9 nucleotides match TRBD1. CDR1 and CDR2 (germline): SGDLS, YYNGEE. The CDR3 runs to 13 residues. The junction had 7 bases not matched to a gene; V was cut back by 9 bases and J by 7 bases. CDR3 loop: CATLGTGFEKLFF. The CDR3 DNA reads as TGTGCCACCCTCGGGACAGGGTTTGAAAAACTGTTTTTT.

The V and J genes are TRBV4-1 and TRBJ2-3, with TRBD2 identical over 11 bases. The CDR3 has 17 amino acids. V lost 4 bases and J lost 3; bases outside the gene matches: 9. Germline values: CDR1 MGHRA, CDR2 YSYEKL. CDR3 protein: CASSPYGTSGTTDTQYF. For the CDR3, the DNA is TGCGCCAGCAGCCCGTATGGGACTAGCGGTACGACAGATACGCAGTATTTT.

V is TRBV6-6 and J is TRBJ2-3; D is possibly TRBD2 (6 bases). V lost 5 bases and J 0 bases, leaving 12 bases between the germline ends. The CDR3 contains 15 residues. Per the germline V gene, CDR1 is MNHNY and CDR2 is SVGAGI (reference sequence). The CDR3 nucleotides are TGTGCCAGCAGTGGATTAGCGGCCAGCACAGATACGCAGTATTTT. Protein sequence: CASSGLAASTDTQYF.

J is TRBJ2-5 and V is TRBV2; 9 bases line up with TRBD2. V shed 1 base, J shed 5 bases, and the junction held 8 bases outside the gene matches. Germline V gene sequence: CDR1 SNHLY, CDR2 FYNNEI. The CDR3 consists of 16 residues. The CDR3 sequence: CASSEGLREGLETQYF. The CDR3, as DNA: TGTGCCAGCAGTGAAGGGTTGCGGGAGGGCCTGGAGACCCAGTACTTC.

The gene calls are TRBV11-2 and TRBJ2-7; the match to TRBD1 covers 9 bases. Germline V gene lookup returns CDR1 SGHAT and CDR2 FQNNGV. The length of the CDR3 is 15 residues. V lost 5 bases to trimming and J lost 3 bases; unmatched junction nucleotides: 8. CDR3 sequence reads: CASSPDRGVFYEQYF. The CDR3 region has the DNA TGTGCCAGCAGCCCGGACAGGGGCGTATTCTACGAGCAGTACTTC.